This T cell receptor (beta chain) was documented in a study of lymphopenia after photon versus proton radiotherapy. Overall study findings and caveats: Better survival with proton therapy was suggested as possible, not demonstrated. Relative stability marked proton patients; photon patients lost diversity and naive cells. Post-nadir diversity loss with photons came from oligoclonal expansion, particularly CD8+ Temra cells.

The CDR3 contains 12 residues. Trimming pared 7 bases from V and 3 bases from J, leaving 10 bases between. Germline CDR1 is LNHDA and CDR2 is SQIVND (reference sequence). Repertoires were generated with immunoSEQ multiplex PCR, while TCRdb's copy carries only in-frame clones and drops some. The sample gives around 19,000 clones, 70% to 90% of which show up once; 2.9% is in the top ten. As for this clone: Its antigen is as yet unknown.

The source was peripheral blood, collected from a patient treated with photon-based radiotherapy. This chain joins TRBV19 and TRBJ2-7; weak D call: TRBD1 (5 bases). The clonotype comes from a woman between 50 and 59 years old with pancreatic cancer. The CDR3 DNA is TGTGCCAGTAAAGGGGTGAACTACGAGCAGTACTTC. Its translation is CASKGVNYEQYF.